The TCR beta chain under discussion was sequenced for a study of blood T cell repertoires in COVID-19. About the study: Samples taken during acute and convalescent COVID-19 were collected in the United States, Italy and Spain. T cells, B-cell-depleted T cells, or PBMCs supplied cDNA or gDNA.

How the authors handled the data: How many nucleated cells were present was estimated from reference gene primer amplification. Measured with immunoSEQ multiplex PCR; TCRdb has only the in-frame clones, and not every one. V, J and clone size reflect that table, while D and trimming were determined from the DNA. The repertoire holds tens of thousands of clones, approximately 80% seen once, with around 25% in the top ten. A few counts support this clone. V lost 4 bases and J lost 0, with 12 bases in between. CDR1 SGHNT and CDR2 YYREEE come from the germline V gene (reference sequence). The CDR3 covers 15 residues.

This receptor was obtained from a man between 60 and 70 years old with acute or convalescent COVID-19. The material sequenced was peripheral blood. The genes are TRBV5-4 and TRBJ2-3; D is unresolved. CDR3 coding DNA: TGTGCCAGCAGCCCCGGGTTTTCTAGCACAGATACGCAGTATTTT. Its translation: CASSPGFSSTDTQYF.